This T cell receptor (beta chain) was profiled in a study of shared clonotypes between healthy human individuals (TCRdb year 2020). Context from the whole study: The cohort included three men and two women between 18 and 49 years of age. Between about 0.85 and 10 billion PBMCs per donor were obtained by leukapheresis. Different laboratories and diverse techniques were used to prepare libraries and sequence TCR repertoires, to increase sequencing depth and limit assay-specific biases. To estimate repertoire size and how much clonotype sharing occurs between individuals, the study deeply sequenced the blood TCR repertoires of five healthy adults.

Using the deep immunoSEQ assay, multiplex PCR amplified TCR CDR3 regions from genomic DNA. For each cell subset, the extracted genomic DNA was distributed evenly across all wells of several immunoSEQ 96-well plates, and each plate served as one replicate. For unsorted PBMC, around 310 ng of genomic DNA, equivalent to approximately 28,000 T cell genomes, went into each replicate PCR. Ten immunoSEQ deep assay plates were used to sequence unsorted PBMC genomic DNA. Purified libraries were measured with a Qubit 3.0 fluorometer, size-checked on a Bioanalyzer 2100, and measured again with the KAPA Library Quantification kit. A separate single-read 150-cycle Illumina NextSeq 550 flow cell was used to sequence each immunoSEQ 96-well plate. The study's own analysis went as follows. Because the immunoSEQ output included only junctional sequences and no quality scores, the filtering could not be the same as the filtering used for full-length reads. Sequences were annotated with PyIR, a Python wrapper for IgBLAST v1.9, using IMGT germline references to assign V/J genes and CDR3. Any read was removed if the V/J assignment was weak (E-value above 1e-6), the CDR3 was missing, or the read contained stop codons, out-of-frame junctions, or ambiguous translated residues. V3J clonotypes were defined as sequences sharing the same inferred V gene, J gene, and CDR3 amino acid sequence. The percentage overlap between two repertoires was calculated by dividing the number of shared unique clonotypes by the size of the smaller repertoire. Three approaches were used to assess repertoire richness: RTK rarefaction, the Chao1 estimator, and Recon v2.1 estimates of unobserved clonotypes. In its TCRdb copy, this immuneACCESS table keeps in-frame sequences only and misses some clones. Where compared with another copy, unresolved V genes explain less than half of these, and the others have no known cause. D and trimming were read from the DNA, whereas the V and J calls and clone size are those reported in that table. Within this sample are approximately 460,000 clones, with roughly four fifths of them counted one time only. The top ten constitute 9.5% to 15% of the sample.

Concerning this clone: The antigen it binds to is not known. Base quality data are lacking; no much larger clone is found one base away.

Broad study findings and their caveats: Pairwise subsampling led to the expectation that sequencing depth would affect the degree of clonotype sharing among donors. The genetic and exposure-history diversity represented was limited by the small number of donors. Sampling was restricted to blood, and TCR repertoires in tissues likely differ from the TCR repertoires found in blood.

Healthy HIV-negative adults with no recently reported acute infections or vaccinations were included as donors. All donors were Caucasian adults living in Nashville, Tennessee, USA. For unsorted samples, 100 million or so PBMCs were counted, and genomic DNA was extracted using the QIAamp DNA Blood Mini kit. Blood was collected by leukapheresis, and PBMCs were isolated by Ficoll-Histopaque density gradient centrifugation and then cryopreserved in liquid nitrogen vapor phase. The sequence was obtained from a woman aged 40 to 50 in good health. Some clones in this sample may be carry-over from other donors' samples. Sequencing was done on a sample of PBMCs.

The CDR3 has the sequence CASSLDSGNTIYF. The nucleotide sequence is given as TGCGCCAGCAGCTTGGACTCTGGAAACACCATATATTTT. This sequence uses TRBV5-1 and TRBJ1-3; no D gene call is confident. The germline V gene gives CDR1 as SGHRS and CDR2 as YFSETQ. Relative to germline, V is 0 bases shorter and J is 0 bases shorter, with 1 base between their ends. Measured from the cysteine to the phenylalanine, the CDR3 is 13 residues long. Only the CDR3 portion is preserved as DNA: 39 bases, with reading frame beginning at the first base.